This TCR beta chain was recovered during a study of PD-1 blockade in classical Hodgkin lymphoma. The CDR3 is made up of 11 amino acids. Trimming pared 2 bases from V and 6 bases from J, leaving 2 bases between. CDR1 is SGHDT, CDR2 YYEEEE, per germline. Worth noting for this clone: The antigen is undetermined.

Time point: newly diagnosed, previously untreated cHL patient sample. PBMCs representing newly diagnosed, untreated classical Hodgkin lymphoma functioned as the comparison. Profiling relied on immunoSEQ multiplex PCR, and the TCRdb table lists in-frame clones only, not all of them. The sample yields 70,000 or so clones, roughly 93% seen once. Study-wide results and limits: Reasons behind the repertoire differences stay unclear, perhaps disease activity or earlier therapy.

The receptor was isolated from a human donor with classical Hodgkin lymphoma. The rearrangement joins TRBV5-6 to TRBJ2-2, with no clear D. Sequences were obtained from peripheral blood mononuclear cells (PBMCs). The CDR3 spells CASSFSGELFF. The CDR3 bases are TGTGCCAGCAGCTTTTCCGGGGAGCTGTTTTTT.